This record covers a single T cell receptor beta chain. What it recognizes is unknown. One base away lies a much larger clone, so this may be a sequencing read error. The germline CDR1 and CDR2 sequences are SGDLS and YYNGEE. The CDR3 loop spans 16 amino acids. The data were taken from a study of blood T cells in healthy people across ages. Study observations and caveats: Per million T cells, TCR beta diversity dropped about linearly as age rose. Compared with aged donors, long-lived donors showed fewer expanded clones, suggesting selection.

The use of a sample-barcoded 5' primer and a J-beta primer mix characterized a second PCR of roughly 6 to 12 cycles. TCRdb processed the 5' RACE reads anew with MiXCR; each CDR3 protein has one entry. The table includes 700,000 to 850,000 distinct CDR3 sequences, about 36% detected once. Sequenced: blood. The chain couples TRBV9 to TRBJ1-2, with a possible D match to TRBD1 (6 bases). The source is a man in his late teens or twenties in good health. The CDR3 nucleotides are TGTGCCGGCAGCGTAGATGCTCAGGGGATATACTATGGCTACACCTTC. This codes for CAGSVDAQGIYYGYTF. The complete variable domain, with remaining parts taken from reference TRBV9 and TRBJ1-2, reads DSGVTQTPKHLITATGQRVTLRCSPRSGDLSVYWYQQSLDQGLQFLIQYYNGEERAKGNILERFSAQQFPDLHSELNLSSLELGDSALYFCAGSVDAQGIYYGYTFGSGTRLTVV.